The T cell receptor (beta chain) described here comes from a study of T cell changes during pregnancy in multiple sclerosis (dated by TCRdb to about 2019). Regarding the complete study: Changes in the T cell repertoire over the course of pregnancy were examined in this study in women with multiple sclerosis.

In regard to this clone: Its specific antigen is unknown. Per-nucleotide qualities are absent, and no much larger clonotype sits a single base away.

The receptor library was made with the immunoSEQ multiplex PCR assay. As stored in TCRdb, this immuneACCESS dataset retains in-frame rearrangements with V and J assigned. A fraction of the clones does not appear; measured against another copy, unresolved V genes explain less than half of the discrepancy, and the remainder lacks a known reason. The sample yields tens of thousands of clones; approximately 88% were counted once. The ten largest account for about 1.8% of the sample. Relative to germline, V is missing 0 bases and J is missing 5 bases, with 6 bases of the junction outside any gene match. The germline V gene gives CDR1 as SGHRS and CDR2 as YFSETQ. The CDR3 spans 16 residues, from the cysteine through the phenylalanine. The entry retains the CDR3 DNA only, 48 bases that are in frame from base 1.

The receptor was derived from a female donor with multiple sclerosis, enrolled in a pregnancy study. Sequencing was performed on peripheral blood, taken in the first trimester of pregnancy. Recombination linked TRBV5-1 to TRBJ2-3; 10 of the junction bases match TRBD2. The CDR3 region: CASSLATSGIGDTQYF. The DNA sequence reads TGCGCCAGCAGCTTGGCCACTAGCGGGATCGGAGATACGCAGTATTTT.